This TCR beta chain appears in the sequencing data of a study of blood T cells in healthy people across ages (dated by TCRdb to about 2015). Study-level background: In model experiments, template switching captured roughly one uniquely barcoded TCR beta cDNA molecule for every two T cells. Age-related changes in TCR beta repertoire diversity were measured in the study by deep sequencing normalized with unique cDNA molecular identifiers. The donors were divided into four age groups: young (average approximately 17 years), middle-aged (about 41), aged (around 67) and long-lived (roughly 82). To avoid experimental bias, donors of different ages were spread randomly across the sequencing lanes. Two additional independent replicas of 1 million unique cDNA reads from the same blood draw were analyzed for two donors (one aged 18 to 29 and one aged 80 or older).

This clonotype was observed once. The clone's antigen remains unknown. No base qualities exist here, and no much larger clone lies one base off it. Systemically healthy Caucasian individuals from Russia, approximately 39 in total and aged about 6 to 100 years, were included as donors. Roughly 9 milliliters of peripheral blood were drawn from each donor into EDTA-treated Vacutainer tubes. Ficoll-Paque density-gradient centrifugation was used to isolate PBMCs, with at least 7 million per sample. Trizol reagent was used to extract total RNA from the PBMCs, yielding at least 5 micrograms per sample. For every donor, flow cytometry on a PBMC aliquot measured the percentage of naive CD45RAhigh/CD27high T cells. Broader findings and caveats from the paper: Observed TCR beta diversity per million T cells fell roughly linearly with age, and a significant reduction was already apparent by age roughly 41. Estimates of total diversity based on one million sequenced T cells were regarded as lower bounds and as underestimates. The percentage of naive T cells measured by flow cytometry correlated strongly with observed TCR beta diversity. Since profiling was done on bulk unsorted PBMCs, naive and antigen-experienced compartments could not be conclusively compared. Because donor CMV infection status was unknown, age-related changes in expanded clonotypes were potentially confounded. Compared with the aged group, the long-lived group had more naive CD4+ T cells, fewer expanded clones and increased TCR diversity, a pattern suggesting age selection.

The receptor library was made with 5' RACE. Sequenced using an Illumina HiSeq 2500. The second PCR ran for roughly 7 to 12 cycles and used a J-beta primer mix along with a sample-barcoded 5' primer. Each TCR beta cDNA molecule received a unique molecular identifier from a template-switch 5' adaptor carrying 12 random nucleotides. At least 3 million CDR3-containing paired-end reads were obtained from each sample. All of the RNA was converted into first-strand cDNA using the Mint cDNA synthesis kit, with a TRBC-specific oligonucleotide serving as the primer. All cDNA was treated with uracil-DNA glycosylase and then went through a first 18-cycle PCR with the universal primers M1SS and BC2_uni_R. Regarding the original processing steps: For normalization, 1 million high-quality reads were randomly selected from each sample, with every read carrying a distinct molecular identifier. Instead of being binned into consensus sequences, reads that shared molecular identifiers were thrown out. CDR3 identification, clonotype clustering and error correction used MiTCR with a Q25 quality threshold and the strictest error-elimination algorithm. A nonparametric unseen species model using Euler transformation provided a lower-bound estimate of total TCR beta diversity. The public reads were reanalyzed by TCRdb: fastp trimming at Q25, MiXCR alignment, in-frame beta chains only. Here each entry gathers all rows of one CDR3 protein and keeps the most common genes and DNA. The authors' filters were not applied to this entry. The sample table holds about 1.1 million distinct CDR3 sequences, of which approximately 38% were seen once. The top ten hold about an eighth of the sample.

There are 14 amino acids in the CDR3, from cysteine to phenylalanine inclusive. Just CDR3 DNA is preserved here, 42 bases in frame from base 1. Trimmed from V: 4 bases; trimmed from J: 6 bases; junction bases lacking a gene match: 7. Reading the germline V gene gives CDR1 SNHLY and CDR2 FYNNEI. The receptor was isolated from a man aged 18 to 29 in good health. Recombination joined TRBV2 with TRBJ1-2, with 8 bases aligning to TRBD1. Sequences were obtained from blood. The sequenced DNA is TGTGCCAGCAGTGTCGGCAGGGGGCAGGATGGCTACACCTTC. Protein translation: CASSVGRGQDGYTF.